Below, 26 T cell receptor beta chains from the same sample are listed, as sequenced in a study of vaccination effects on CD4 cells after COVID-19. These receptors' targets are unknown. Antigen-specific CD4+ T cell clonotypes were called by their expansion after viral peptide-pool culture in ViraFEST. A 10-day culture period preceded the isolation of CD4+ T cells. Two doses of either BNT162b2 or mRNA-1273 were given to each participant. TCRdb keeps only in-frame clones here, not all; method: immunoSEQ multiplex PCR. Among 28,000 or so clones, around 82% were seen once, and the ten largest hold 1.4%. The material sequenced was CD4+ T cells from PBMCs cultured with HCoV-NL63 spike peptides, taken after COVID-19 vaccination. Source of these receptors: a human donor who received a COVID-19 vaccine. Some clones in this sample may be carry-over from other donors' samples.

The chain recombines TRBV9 with TRBJ2-5; TRBD2 might be the D (5 bases). Germline CDR1 reads SGDLS; CDR2 reads YYNGEE. V dropped 2 bases and J dropped 4 bases, with 9 bases sitting between them. There are 13 residues in the CDR3. In DNA form, the CDR3 reads TGTGCCAGCAGCGTCGGACTGGTAGAGACCCAGTACTTC. It specifies CASSVGLVETQYF.

This chain uses TRBV15 with TRBJ2-1; D perhaps matches TRBD2 (6 bases). The CDR3 has 15 residues. V was trimmed by 3 bases and J by 1 base, leaving 10 bases between them. CDR1 is LNHNV, CDR2 YYDKDF, per germline (reference sequence). The CDR3 spells CATSSARGSYNEQFF. CDR3 in DNA: TGTGCCACCAGCAGCGCCCGGGGGTCCTACAATGAGCAGTTCTTC. The full variable domain, completed using reference TRBV15 and TRBJ2-1, is DAMVIQNPRYQVTQFGKPVTLSCSQTLNHNVMYWYQQKSSQAPKLLFHYYDKDFNNEADTPDNFQSRRPNTSFCFLDIRSPGLGDTAMYLCATSSARGSYNEQFFGPGTRLTVL.

This sequence joins TRBV2 and TRBJ1-2; D might be TRBD1 (5 bases). Germline V lookup: CDR1 SNHLY, CDR2 FYNNEI. The CDR3 is made up of 13 amino acids. Trimming took off 6 bases at V and 4 bases at J, with 12 bases between the two ends. CDR3 amino acids: CASRDTAFYGYTF. As DNA, the CDR3 is TGTGCCAGCAGGGACACCGCCTTCTATGGCTACACCTTC.

DNA of the CDR3: TGTGCCAGCAGTGCCCGACAGGGCTCCTATAATTCACCCCTCCACTTT. Translated: CASSARQGSYNSPLHF. V gene TRBV6-4 combines with J gene TRBJ1-6; TRBD1 agrees at 7 bases. CDR3 length: 16 residues. The V segment lost 4 bases and the J segment 0 bases; nucleotides outside the gene matches: 3. Germline CDR1 and CDR2: MRHNA and SNTAGT.

For the CDR3, the DNA is TGTGCCAGCAGTCTAATTTTTGCGAACACTGAAGCTTTCTTT. It specifies CASSLIFANTEAFF. This chain connects TRBV6-5 to TRBJ1-1; D gene unclear. Germline loops: CDR1 MNHEY, CDR2 SVGAGI. Trimming shortened V by 5 bases and J by 1 base, and 11 bases separated the two germline ends. This CDR3 has 14 residues.

This clone turned up a few times. The chain joins TRBV27 to TRBJ1-5, with no clear D. The CDR3 sequence is 14 residues long. Germline values: CDR1 MNHEY, CDR2 SMNVEV (reference sequence). V lost 2 bases and J lost 0, with 5 bases in between. CDR3 in DNA: TGTGCCAGCAGTTTAGGGTATAGCAATCAGCCCCAGCATTTT. This gives the protein CASSLGYSNQPQHF.

This rearrangement joins TRBV19 to TRBJ2-2; D is unresolved. Trimming pared 3 bases from V and 2 bases from J, leaving 13 bases between. Germline-derived CDR1 and CDR2 are LNHDA and SQIVND (reference sequence). This CDR3 spans 16 amino acids. CDR3 residues: CASSMGRPLNTGELFF. The DNA of the CDR3 is TGTGCCAGTAGTATGGGCAGGCCCCTTAACACCGGGGAGCTGTTTTTT.

The rearrangement joins TRBV30 to TRBJ1-3; D unresolved. The germline V and J ends were trimmed by 2 bases and 0 bases, with 8 bases remaining between them. The length of the CDR3 is 14 residues. The germline V gene has CDR1 GTSNPN and CDR2 SVGIG (reference sequence). As DNA, the CDR3 is TGTGCCTGGAGTATCCGGCTCTCTGGAAACACCATATATTTT. Encoded protein: CAWSIRLSGNTIYF.

This clone is judged medium-sized. The CDR3 sequence: CSVDKLQETQYF. The CDR3 DNA follows: TGCAGCGTTGATAAGCTCCAAGAGACCCAGTACTTC. The J gene is TRBJ2-5, the V gene TRBV29-1, with D hard to call. The ends were cut back, 3 bases at V and 1 base at J, with 6 bases in the middle. The CDR3 loop spans 12 amino acids. Per germline, CDR1 SQVTM and CDR2 ANQGSEA.

This clone has more than one count but fewer than ten. This chain links TRBV28 with TRBJ2-7; D possibly corresponds to TRBD2 (6 bases). Germline CDR1 MDHEN, CDR2 SYDVKM. V shed 2 bases and J shed 3 bases, with 20 bases lying between them. CDR3 length: 17 residues. The CDR3 sequence is CASSLPLQSGSNYEQYV. As DNA, the CDR3 is TGTGCCAGCAGTTTACCCCTACAAAGCGGGTCCAACTACGAGCAGTACGTC.

The chain couples TRBV28 to TRBJ2-7; D is perhaps TRBD1 (7 bases). Germline V gene data show CDR1 as MDHEN and CDR2 as SYDVKM. V was pared by 3 bases and J by 7 bases, with 13 bases between. The CDR3 is made up of 13 amino acids. The CDR3 DNA sequence: TGTGCCAGCAGTTTGGAGGGGGCGAGGGAGCAGTACGTC. Protein sequence: CASSLEGAREQYV.

The J gene is TRBJ2-5, the V gene TRBV2; possible D gene TRBD1, 6 bases. CDR1 SNHLY and CDR2 FYNNEI come from the germline V gene. Trimming pared 6 bases from V and 1 base from J, leaving 12 bases between. The CDR3 is made up of 14 amino acids. The CDR3 bases are TGTGCCAGCAGGCAGGGACACACCCAAGAGACCCAGTACTTC. It translates to CASRQGHTQETQYF.

V usage is TRBV7-2 and J usage is TRBJ2-5; no firm D call. Germline V gene sequence: CDR1 SGHTA, CDR2 FQGNSA. Trimming took 1 base from V and 4 from J, leaving 13 bases between them. The CDR3 extends over 15 amino acids. CDR3 protein: CASSLVSLGRETQYF. CDR3 DNA: TGTGCCAGCAGCTTAGTCAGCCTGGGTCGAGAGACCCAGTACTTC.

The chain has TRBV15 and TRBJ1-3; D gene ambiguous. The CDR3 sequence is 15 residues long. Trimming shortened V by 5 bases and J by 2 bases, and 13 bases separated the two germline ends. Germline V gene lookup returns CDR1 LNHNV and CDR2 YYDKDF (reference sequence). In DNA form, the CDR3 reads TGTGCCACCAGCCGGTTAGGACCCACTGGAAACACCATATATTTT. This sequence encodes CATSRLGPTGNTIYF.

This clone has only one observation. The V gene is TRBV19, the J gene TRBJ2-5; 8 bases align to TRBD1. Trimming at V came to 6 bases and at J to 1 base, leaving 4 bases not matched to a gene. This CDR3 spans 14 amino acids. The germline V gene has CDR1 LNHDA and CDR2 SQIVND (reference sequence). The CDR3 is CASSGTGSQETQYF. CDR3 bases: TGTGCCAGTAGCGGGACAGGTTCCCAAGAGACCCAGTACTTC.

V usage is TRBV18 and J usage is TRBJ1-2; 9 nucleotides agree with TRBD1. The V and J ends lost 2 bases and 7 bases, in that order; junction bases with no gene match: 5. Germline V gene lookup returns CDR1 KGHSH and CDR2 LQKENI. The CDR3 is 14 amino acids. The CDR3 DNA follows: TGTGCCAGCTCACCAATACAGGGGGCGCCTGGCTACACCTTC. It specifies CASSPIQGAPGYTF.

The gene calls are TRBV2 and TRBJ2-2, with D perhaps being TRBD1 or TRBD2 (5 bases each). V was shortened by 4 bases and J by 6 bases, with 12 bases between the two germline ends. This CDR3 contains 14 residues. The germline V gene encodes CDR1 SNHLY and CDR2 FYNNEI. The CDR3 DNA reads TGTGCCAGCAGTGTAATAGTGGGGGCCGGGGAGCTGTTTTTT. Its protein is CASSVIVGAGELFF. Looking up the rest from reference TRBV2 and TRBJ2-2 gives the full variable domain: EPEVTQTPSHQVTQMGQEVILRCVPISNHLYFYWYRQILGQKVEFLVSFYNNEISEKSEIFDDQFSVERPDGSNFTLKIRSTKLEDSAMYFCASSVIVGAGELFFGEGSRLTVL.

The V and J genes are TRBV25-1 and TRBJ2-5; D call uncertain. CDR3 length: 10 residues. The V gene lost 5 bases and the J gene lost 3 bases, with 1 base spanning the gap. CDR1 is MGHDK, CDR2 SYGVNS, per germline. CDR3 loop: CASSKETQYF. The CDR3 bases are TGTGCCAGCAGTAAAGAGACCCAGTACTTC.

The chain carries TRBV7-9 and TRBJ2-5; no clear D gene. Germline CDR1 SEHNR, CDR2 FQNEAQ (reference sequence). CDR3 length: 13 amino acids. Trimming shortened V by 2 bases and J by 1 base, and 5 bases separated the two germline ends. The CDR3, as DNA: TGTGCCAGCAGCTTACGCGGCCAAGAGACCCAGTACTTC. Translating it yields CASSLRGQETQYF.

This chain connects TRBV7-9 to TRBJ1-2; D is unclear. Germline V gene data show CDR1 as SEHNR and CDR2 as FQNEAQ (reference sequence). Deletions cut 1 base from V and 8 bases from J, with 14 bases between. The CDR3 runs to 14 residues. The CDR3 region has the DNA TGTGCCAGCAGCTTAGAACCGTCCCGAGGAGGCTACACCTTC. Its translation is CASSLEPSRGGYTF.

J is TRBJ2-6 and V is TRBV7-3; 9 bases fit TRBD1. The length of the CDR3 is 16 residues. The germline V gene has CDR1 SGHTA and CDR2 FQGTGA. V trimming: 4 bases; J trimming: 2 bases; junction bases outside the gene matches: 3. The CDR3 DNA reads TGTGCCAGCAGCTCCTGGACAGGGGCTGGGGCCAACGTCCTGACTTTC. It yields the protein CASSSWTGAGANVLTF. The whole variable domain, remainder taken from reference TRBV7-3 and TRBJ2-6, is GAGVSQTPSNKVTEKGKYVELRCDPISGHTALYWYRQSLGQGPEFLIYFQGTGAADDSGLPNDRFFAVRPEGSVSTLKIQRTERGDSAVYLCASSSWTGAGANVLTFGAGSRLTVL.

This clone appeared once. At the DNA level, this CDR3 is encoded by other sequences in the same sample as well. The chain has TRBV9 and TRBJ2-5, with 14 bases fitting TRBD2. Germline CDR1 SGDLS, CDR2 YYNGEE. The V gene end was trimmed by 3 bases and the J gene end by 2 bases; junction bases not matched to a gene: 6. The length of the CDR3 is 17 residues. The CDR3 reads CASSAGTSGGLQETQYF. CDR3 sequence (DNA): TGTGCCAGCAGCGCGGGGACTAGCGGGGGTTTACAAGAGACCCAGTACTTC. Complete variable domain (other parts from reference TRBV9 and TRBJ2-5): DSGVTQTPKHLITATGQRVTLRCSPRSGDLSVYWYQQSLDQGLQFLIQYYNGEERAKGNILERFSAQQFPDLHSELNLSSLELGDSALYFCASSAGTSGGLQETQYFGPGTRLLVL.

This clone has only a few counts. This rearrangement joins TRBV5-1 to TRBJ2-5; 8 nucleotides align to TRBD1. This CDR3 has 16 residues. Germline loops: CDR1 SGHRS, CDR2 YFSETQ. The V segment lost 3 bases and the J segment 2 bases; nucleotides outside the gene matches: 9. The CDR3 reads CASSSILGQGQETQYF. Here the CDR3 DNA reads TGCGCCAGCAGCTCGATACTCGGACAGGGTCAAGAGACCCAGTACTTC.

The V call is TRBV27, the J call TRBJ1-2; tentative D call: TRBD1 (6 bases). CDR1 is MNHEY and CDR2 is SMNVEV in the germline V gene (reference sequence). The V gene lost 2 bases and the J gene lost 5 bases, with 18 bases spanning the gap. The CDR3 consists of 16 residues. CDR3 nucleotides: TGTGCCAGCAGTTTAGGGGGCACACCCGGGAGGTATGGCTACACCTTC. Its protein is CASSLGGTPGRYGYTF.

The rearrangement joins TRBV3-1 (or the pseudogene TRBV3-2) to TRBJ2-4; 9 nucleotides agree with TRBD1. V shed 4 bases and J 1 base; nucleotides not matched to a gene: 5. The germline V gene has CDR1 LGHDT and CDR2 YNNKEL (reference sequence). The CDR3 is 16 amino acids. In DNA form, the CDR3 reads TGTGCCAGCAGCCCCCGACAGGGGGGTGCCAAAAACATTCAGTACTTC. Residues: CASSPRQGGAKNIQYF.

The genes are TRBV7-2 and TRBJ1-6; TRBD1 matches at 7 bases. The CDR3 loop spans 14 amino acids. V dropped 4 bases and J dropped 14; count of bases not matched to a gene: 11. The germline V gene encodes CDR1 SGHTA and CDR2 FQGNSA. CDR3 bases: TGTGCCAGCAGCTCCGGACAGGTGCCCTCGGCCCTCCACTTT. Translation: CASSSGQVPSALHF.